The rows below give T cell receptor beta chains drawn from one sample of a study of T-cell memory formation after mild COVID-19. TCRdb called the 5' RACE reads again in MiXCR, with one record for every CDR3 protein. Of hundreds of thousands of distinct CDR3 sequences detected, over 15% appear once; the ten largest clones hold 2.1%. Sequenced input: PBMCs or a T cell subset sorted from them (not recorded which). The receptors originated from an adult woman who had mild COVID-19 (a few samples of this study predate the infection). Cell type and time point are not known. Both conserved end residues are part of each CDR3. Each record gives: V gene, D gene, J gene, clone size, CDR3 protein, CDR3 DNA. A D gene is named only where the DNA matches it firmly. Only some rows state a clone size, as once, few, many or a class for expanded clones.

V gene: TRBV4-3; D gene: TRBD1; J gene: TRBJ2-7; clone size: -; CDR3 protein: CASSQVGMTGARGSIYEQYF; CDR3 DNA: TGCGCCAGCAGCCAAGTAGGGATGACAGGGGCCCGCGGTTCCATCTACGAGCAGTACTTC
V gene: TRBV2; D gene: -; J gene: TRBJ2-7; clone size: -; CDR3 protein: CASSEARRYEQYF; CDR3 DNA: TGTGCCAGCAGTGAAGCGCGGAGGTACGAGCAGTACTTC
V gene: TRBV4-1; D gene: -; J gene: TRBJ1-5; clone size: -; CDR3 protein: CASSPREGGNQPQHF; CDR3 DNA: TGCGCCAGCAGCCCCCGGGAGGGCGGCAATCAGCCCCAGCATTTT
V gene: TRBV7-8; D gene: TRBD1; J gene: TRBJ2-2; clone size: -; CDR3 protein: CASSPAGTGGTGELFF; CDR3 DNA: TGTGCCAGCAGCCCAGCCGGGACAGGGGGCACCGGGGAGCTGTTTTTT
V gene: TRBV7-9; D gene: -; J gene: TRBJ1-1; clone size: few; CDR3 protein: CASSLAKSEAFF; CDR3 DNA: TGTGCCAGCAGCTTAGCAAAGTCTGAAGCTTTCTTT
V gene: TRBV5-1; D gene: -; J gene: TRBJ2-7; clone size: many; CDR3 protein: CASSLVSGGAYEQYF; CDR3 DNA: TGCGCCAGCAGCTTGGTGTCAGGGGGGGCCTACGAGCAGTACTTC
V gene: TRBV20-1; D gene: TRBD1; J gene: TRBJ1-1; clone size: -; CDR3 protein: CSAREPGQTNTEAFF; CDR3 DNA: TGCAGTGCTAGAGAACCGGGACAGACGAACACTGAAGCTTTCTTT
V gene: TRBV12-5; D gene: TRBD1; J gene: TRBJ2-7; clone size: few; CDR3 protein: CASGPAGQVSSYEQYF; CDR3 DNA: TGTGCTAGTGGCCCTGCGGGACAGGTTAGCTCCTACGAGCAGTACTTC
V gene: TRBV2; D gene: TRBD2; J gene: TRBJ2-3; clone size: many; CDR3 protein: CASLGTSGKGDTQYF; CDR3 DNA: TGTGCCAGCCTGGGGACTAGCGGTAAAGGGGATACGCAGTATTTT
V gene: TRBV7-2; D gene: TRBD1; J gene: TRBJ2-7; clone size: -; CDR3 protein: CASSFGTGGAIAEQYF; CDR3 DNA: TGTGCCAGCAGCTTTGGGACAGGGGGCGCGATAGCCGAGCAGTACTTC
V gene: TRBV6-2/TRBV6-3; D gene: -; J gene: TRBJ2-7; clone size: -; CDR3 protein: CASSYGAGAIYEQYF; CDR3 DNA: TGTGCCAGCAGTTACGGGGCGGGGGCTATCTACGAGCAGTACTTC
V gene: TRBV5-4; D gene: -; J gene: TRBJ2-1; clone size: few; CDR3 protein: CASSLGKGNEQFF; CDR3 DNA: TGTGCCAGCAGCTTGGGGAAGGGCAATGAGCAGTTCTTC
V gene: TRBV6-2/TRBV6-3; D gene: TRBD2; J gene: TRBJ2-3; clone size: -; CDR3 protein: CASSYSTGTSEGGSTDTQYF; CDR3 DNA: TGTGCCAGCAGTTACTCGACCGGGACTAGCGAGGGGGGCAGCACAGATACGCAGTATTTT
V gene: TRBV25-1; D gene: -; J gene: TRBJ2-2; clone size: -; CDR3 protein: CASSWNLNTGELFF; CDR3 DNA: TGTGCCAGCAGTTGGAATCTTAACACCGGGGAGCTGTTTTTT
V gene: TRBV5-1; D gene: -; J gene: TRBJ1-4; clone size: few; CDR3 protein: CASSLATTEKLFF; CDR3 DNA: TGCGCCAGCAGCTTGGCTACTACTGAAAAACTGTTTTTT
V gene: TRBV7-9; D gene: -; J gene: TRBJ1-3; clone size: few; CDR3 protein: CASSSNAGAGNTIYF; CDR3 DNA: TGTGCCAGCAGCTCAAACGCAGGGGCTGGAAACACCATATATTTT
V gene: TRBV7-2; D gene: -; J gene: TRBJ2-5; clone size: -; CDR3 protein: CASSSGFAGRETQYF; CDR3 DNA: TGTGCCAGCAGCTCGGGATTTGCGGGGAGGGAGACCCAGTACTTC
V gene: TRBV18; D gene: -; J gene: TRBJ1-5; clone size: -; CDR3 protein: CASSPEQNSNQPQHF; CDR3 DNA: TGTGCCAGCTCACCCGAACAGAATAGCAATCAGCCCCAGCATTTT
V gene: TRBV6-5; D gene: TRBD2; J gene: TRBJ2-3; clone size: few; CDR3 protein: CASSYASGGEDTQYF; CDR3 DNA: TGTGCCAGCAGTTACGCTAGCGGGGGGGAAGATACGCAGTATTTT
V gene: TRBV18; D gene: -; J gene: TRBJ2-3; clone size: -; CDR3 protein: CASSPRQTSTDTQYF; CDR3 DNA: TGTGCCAGCTCACCAAGGCAGACTAGCACAGATACGCAGTATTTT
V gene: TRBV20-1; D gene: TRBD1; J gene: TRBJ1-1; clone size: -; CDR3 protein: CSASLTGVGNTEAFF; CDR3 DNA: TGCAGTGCTAGCCTGACAGGGGTTGGGAACACTGAAGCTTTCTTT
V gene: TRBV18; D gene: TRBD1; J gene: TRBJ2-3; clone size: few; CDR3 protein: CASSPRQGGTGPDTQYF; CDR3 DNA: TGTGCCAGCTCACCACGCCAGGGTGGGACAGGCCCAGATACGCAGTATTTT
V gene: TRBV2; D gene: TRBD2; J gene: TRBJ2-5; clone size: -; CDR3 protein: CASSFGSGGIQETQYF; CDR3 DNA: TGTGCCAGCAGCTTTGGTAGCGGGGGGATCCAAGAGACCCAGTACTTC
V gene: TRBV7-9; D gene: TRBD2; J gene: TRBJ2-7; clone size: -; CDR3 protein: CASSFRGVGYEQYF; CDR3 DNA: TGTGCCAGCAGCTTCCGGGGGGTGGGCTACGAGCAGTACTTC
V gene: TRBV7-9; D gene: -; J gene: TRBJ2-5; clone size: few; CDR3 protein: CASSLEEGRHF; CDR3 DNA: TGTGCCAGCAGCTTAGAGGAGGGTAGGCACTTC
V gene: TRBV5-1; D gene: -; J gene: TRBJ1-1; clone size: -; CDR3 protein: CASSLAGSGNTEAFF; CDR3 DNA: TGCGCCAGCAGCTTGGCCGGGTCGGGGAACACTGAAGCTTTCTTT
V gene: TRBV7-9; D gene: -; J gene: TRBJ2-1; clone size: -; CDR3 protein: CASSLGAGLSYNEQFF; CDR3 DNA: TGTGCCAGCAGCTTAGGGGCGGGCCTGTCCTACAATGAGCAGTTCTTC
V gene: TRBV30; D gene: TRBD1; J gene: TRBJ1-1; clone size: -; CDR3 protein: CAWSVTGDEAFF; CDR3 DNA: TGTGCCTGGAGTGTAACAGGGGATGAAGCTTTCTTT
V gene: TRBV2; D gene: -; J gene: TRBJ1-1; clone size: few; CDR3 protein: CASSVLEGTEAFF; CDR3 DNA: TGTGCCAGCAGTGTGCTTGAAGGCACTGAAGCTTTCTTT
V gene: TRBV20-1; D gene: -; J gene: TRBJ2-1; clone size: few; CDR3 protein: CSALIPGSLYNEQFF; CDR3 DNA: TGCAGTGCACTAATACCGGGTTCCCTCTACAATGAGCAGTTCTTC
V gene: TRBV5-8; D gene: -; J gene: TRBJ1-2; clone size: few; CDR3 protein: CASSWTVWYGYTF; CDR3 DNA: TGTGCCAGCAGCTGGACGGTTTGGTATGGCTACACCTTC
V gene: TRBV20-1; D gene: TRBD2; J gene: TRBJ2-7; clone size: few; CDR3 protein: CSARPGLAGEQYF; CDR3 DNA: TGCAGTGCTAGACCGGGACTAGCGGGGGAGCAGTACTTC
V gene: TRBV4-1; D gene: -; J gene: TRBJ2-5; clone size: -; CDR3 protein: CASSQSRARETQYF; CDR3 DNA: TGCGCCAGCAGCCAATCCCGCGCCCGGGAGACCCAGTACTTC
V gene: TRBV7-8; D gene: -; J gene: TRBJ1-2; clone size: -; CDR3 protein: CASSPWGPTWGYTF; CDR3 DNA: TGTGCCAGCAGCCCCTGGGGGCCGACGTGGGGCTACACCTTC
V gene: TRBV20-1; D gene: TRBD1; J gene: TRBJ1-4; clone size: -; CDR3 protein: CSAVIRGIGEKLFF; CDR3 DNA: TGCAGTGCTGTCATCAGGGGGATAGGTGAAAAACTGTTTTTT
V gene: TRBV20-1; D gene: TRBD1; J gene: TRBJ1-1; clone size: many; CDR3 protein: CSALYRDRGYDTEAFF; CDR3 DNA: TGCAGTGCTTTATACCGGGACAGGGGCTATGACACTGAAGCTTTCTTT
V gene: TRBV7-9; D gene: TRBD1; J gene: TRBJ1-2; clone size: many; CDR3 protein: CASSPRTGNYGYTF; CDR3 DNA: TGTGCCAGCAGCCCCCGGACAGGCAACTATGGCTACACCTTC
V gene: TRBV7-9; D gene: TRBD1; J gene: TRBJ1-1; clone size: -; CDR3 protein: CASSLGQGRANTEAFF; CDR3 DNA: TGTGCCAGCAGCCTAGGACAGGGGAGGGCGAACACTGAAGCTTTCTTT
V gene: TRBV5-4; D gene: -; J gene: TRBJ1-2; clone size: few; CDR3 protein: CASSLPGWGYTF; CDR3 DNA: TGTGCCAGCAGCTTGCCAGGCTGGGGCTACACCTTC
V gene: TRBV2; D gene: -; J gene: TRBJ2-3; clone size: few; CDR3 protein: CASRGLTDTQYF; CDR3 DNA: TGTGCCAGCCGAGGACTCACAGATACGCAGTATTTT
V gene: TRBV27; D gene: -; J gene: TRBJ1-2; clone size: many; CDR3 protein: CASSIGGHGYTF; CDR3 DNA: TGTGCCAGCAGTATAGGGGGGCATGGCTACACCTTC
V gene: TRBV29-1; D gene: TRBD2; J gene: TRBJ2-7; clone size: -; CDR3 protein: CSVAPSGSFYEQYF; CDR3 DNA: TGCAGCGTTGCACCTAGCGGGAGCTTTTACGAGCAGTACTTC
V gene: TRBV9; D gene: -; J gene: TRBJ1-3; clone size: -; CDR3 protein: CASTRSGNTIYF; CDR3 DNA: TGTGCCAGCACCAGGTCCGGAAACACCATATATTTT
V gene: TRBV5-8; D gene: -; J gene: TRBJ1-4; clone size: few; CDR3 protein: CASSLLTGTLNEKLFF; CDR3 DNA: TGTGCCAGCAGCTTGTTGACGGGTACCCTTAATGAAAAACTGTTTTTT
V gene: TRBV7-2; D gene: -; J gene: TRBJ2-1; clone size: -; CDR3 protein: CASSLGVAVPTGEQFF; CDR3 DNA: TGTGCCAGCAGCTTAGGAGTGGCGGTCCCAACTGGTGAGCAGTTCTTC
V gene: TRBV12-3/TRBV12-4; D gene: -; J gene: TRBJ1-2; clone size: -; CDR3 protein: CASSFRRGYTF; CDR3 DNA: TGTGCCAGCAGTTTCCGTCGAGGCTACACCTTC
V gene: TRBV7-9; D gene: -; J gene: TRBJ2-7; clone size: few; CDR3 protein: CASSQGGTFSYEQYF; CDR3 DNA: TGTGCCAGCAGCCAGGGGGGGACCTTCTCCTACGAGCAGTACTTC
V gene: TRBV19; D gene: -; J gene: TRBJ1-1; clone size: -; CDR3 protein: CASSYWGGTEAFF; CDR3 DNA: TGTGCCAGTAGCTATTGGGGCGGCACTGAAGCTTTCTTT
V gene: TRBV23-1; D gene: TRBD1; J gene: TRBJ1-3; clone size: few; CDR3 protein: CASSQSPQGANGNTIYF; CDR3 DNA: TGCGCCAGCAGTCAGTCTCCACAGGGGGCAAATGGAAACACCATATATTTT
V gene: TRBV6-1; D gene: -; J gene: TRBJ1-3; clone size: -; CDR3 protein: CASSSQTGTGNTIYF; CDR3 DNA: TGTGCCAGCAGTTCACAAACAGGGACTGGAAACACCATATATTTT